Presented here are 30 T cell receptor beta chains from one specimen sequenced in a study of blood T cells in healthy people across ages. Using a J-beta primer mix together with a sample-barcoded 5' primer, a second PCR was run for roughly 6 to 12 cycles. One entry per CDR3 protein, called by TCRdb with MiXCR from the 5' RACE reads. The profile shows about 1,500,000 distinct CDR3 sequences, approximately 30% of them singletons. Sequences were obtained from blood. The receptors come from a woman in her 30s in good health.

CDR3 coding DNA: TGCAGTGCGGGTCTAGCGGGGGCATACAATAAGCAGTACTTC. Translation gives CSAGLAGAYNKQYF. This chain joins TRBV20-1 and TRBJ2-4; 10 nucleotides match TRBD2. V lost 6 bases to trimming and J lost 13 bases; unmatched junction nucleotides: 15. This CDR3 has 14 amino acids. Per germline, CDR1 DFQATT and CDR2 SNEGSKA (reference sequence).

The rearrangement uses TRBV7-2 and TRBJ2-1, with TRBD2 matching over 15 bases. The closer fit of TRBJ2-7 to the DNA end suggests the J call may be wrong. Germline CDR1 reads SGHTA; CDR2 reads FQGNSA. The CDR3 has 20 residues. CDR3 residues: CASSLWVGTSGRRAYNEQYF. CDR3 bases: TGTGCCAGCAGCTTATGGGTGGGGACTAGCGGGAGGAGAGCCTACAATGAGCAGTACTTC.

This clonotype was observed a handful of times. The rearrangement uses TRBV5-1 and TRBJ1-1; 7 bases map to TRBD1. The V and J ends lost 2 bases and 6 bases, in that order; junction bases with no gene match: 4. The CDR3 totals 13 residues. Germline values: CDR1 SGHRS, CDR2 YFSETQ. The CDR3 DNA follows: TGCGCCAGCAGCTTCAGGGGGTCGCCTGAAGCTTTCTTT. This translates into CASSFRGSPEAFF.

This clonotype was recorded many times. V gene TRBV27 combines with J gene TRBJ2-7, with D maybe TRBD1 (5 bases). The CDR3 extends over 12 amino acids. V was cut by 5 bases and J by 6 bases, with 11 bases left in between. The V gene's germline CDR1 is MNHEY and CDR2 SMNVEV (reference sequence). The CDR3 reads CASSPQGLEQYF. The CDR3 DNA sequence: TGTGCCAGCAGTCCGCAGGGTCTCGAGCAGTACTTC.

This rearrangement joins TRBV7-3 to TRBJ1-1; weak D call: TRBD1 (6 bases). The CDR3 runs 14 residues. V was shortened by 1 base and J by 6 bases, with 12 bases between the two germline ends. Germline CDR1 and CDR2: SGHTA and FQGTGA. The CDR3 bases are TGTGCCAGCAGCTTAAATCAGGGGCGGGCTGAAGCTTTCTTT. It specifies CASSLNQGRAEAFF.

As to this clonotype: It may be a read error: a sequence one base away is much more abundant. The CDR3 loop reads CACSLTATSGGYNEQFF. CDR3 nucleotides: TGTGCCTGCAGCTTGACTGCGACTAGCGGGGGTTACAATGAGCAGTTCTTC. The rearrangement joins TRBV5-5 to TRBJ2-1; 12 bases agree with TRBD2. CDR1 SGHKS and CDR2 YYEKEE come from the germline V gene (reference sequence). This CDR3 has 17 amino acids.

CDR3 sequence reads: CASSEVAGGLLETQYF. Written as DNA, the CDR3 is TGCGCCAGCAGCGAAGTAGCGGGGGGGCTTCTTGAGACCCAGTACTTC. V usage is TRBV5-1 and J usage is TRBJ2-5; 11 bases fit TRBD2. Germline values: CDR1 SGHRS, CDR2 YFSETQ. The CDR3 is 16 residues long. The V gene end was trimmed by 4 bases and the J gene end by 5 bases; junction bases not matched to a gene: 10.

The sample holds a few counts of this clonotype. The chain joins TRBV2 to TRBJ2-1; D gene uncertain. V was pared by 3 bases and J by 9 bases, with 9 bases between. The CDR3 is 12 amino acids. Germline V gives CDR1 SNHLY, CDR2 FYNNEI. The CDR3 sequence is CASSDYSVEQFF. CDR3 sequence (DNA): TGTGCCAGCAGTGATTATTCCGTTGAGCAGTTCTTC.

The rearrangement links TRBV5-1 to TRBJ1-2; D not certain. V lost 0 bases to trimming and J lost 4 bases, with 13 bases between them. The germline gives CDR1 SGHRS, CDR2 YFSETQ. This CDR3 has 15 residues. The CDR3 loop is CASSLAPGPTYGYTF. Written as DNA, the CDR3 is TGCGCCAGCAGCTTGGCCCCCGGTCCTACCTATGGCTACACCTTC.

This clonotype has only a few counts. The chain joins TRBV5-1 to TRBJ1-2; weak D call: TRBD1 (5 bases). The germline V gene encodes CDR1 SGHRS and CDR2 YFSETQ. The CDR3 consists of 13 residues. Deletions cut 4 bases from V and 7 bases from J, with 14 bases between. The CDR3 sequence is CASSPETVPGYTF. The DNA of the CDR3 is TGCGCCAGCAGCCCTGAGACAGTTCCTGGCTACACCTTC.

V and J are TRBV7-2 and TRBJ2-5; 12 positions match TRBD2. V was pared by 2 bases and J by 5 bases, with 9 bases of the junction left unmatched. CDR1 and CDR2 from the germline V gene are SGHTA and FQGNSA. The CDR3 runs to 17 residues. The CDR3 reads CASSLRTSGIGGETQYF. DNA for the CDR3: TGTGCCAGCAGCTTACGGACTAGCGGGATCGGGGGGGAGACCCAGTACTTC.

This clonotype was counted many times. The V gene is TRBV5-1, the J gene TRBJ2-7, with 10 bases that match TRBD1. CDR1 and CDR2 (germline): SGHRS, YFSETQ. The V segment lost 3 bases and the J segment 3 bases; nucleotides outside the gene matches: 3. The CDR3 has 14 residues. CDR3 sequence reads: CASSSGTGDYEQYF. The CDR3 DNA sequence: TGCGCCAGCAGCTCCGGGACAGGGGACTACGAGCAGTACTTC.

The chain couples TRBV5-1 to TRBJ1-3; tentatively, D is TRBD1 (5 bases). The CDR3 has 15 residues. From germline, CDR1 is SGHRS and CDR2 YFSETQ. V lost 1 base, J lost 6 bases, and 14 bases lay in between. CDR3 coding DNA: TGCGCCAGCAGCTTGATAGGGGAAAGGGAAAACACCATATATTTT. Residues: CASSLIGERENTIYF.

Only a few counts were recorded for this clonotype. V is TRBV7-2 and J is TRBJ2-7, with D unclear. V dropped 0 bases and J dropped 4 bases, with 7 bases sitting between them. The CDR3 runs 13 residues. Germline V gene sequence: CDR1 SGHTA, CDR2 FQGNSA. CDR3 sequence reads: CASSLAPKYEQYF. For the CDR3, the DNA is TGTGCCAGCAGCTTAGCGCCAAAATACGAGCAGTACTTC. The variable domain in full, with the rest retrieved from reference TRBV7-2 and TRBJ2-7, is GAGVSQSPSNKVTEKGKDVELRCDPISGHTALYWYRQSLGQGLEFLIYFQGNSAPDKSGLPSDRFSAERTGGSVSTLTIQRTQQEDSAVYLCASSLAPKYEQYFGPGTRLTVT.

This clonotype was found many times. CDR3 sequence (DNA): TGTGCCATCAGTGAAGGGACAGGGGACGAGCAGTACTTC. Amino acids: CAISEGTGDEQYF. The V call is TRBV10-3, the J call TRBJ2-7; 10 positions agree with TRBD1. The CDR3 is 13 amino acids. Losses at the gene ends were 3 bases for V and 5 bases for J; bases not matched to a gene: 1. Germline V gene sequence: CDR1 ENHRY, CDR2 SYGVKD.

This clonotype has more than one count but fewer than ten. The V gene is TRBV9, the J gene TRBJ1-1, with D tentatively TRBD1 (5 bases). Germline V gives CDR1 SGDLS, CDR2 YYNGEE. The CDR3 loop spans 15 amino acids. V lost 3 bases and J lost 4, with 16 bases in between. In nucleotides, the CDR3 is TGTGCCAGCAGCGGATTACAGGACCCCGGCACTGAAGCTTTCTTT. It is translated as CASSGLQDPGTEAFF.

At least ten counts were recorded for this clonotype. The chain links TRBV4-3 to TRBJ2-5, with D possibly being TRBD1 or TRBD2 (7 bases each). Trimming shortened V by 0 bases and J by 5 bases, and 13 bases separated the two germline ends. Germline lookup yields CDR1 LGHNA and CDR2 YSLEER. The CDR3 runs to 15 residues. CDR3 in amino acids: CASSQDYRGGETQYF. DNA of the CDR3: TGCGCCAGCAGCCAAGATTACAGGGGAGGGGAGACCCAGTACTTC.

CDR3 sequence: CSAMAGGNQETQYF. CDR3 DNA sequence: TGCAGTGCTATGGCGGGGGGTAACCAAGAGACCCAGTACTTC. V usage is TRBV20-1 and J usage is TRBJ2-5; 8 positions agree with TRBD2. Trimming took 4 bases from V and 0 from J; bases not matched to a gene: 4. Germline lookup yields CDR1 DFQATT and CDR2 SNEGSKA (reference sequence). This CDR3 comprises 14 residues.

This clonotype was counted at least ten times. The chain links TRBV2 to TRBJ2-1; 7 positions match TRBD1. The CDR3 is 14 residues long. The V gene end was trimmed by 9 bases and the J gene end by 3 bases; junction bases not matched to a gene: 8. Germline CDR1 SNHLY, CDR2 FYNNEI. The CDR3 bases are TGTGCCAGTCCGACAGGGACCATCTACAATGAGCAGTTCTTC. Translated, it gives CASPTGTIYNEQFF. Looking up the rest from reference TRBV2 and TRBJ2-1 gives the full variable domain: EPEVTQTPSHQVTQMGQEVILRCVPISNHLYFYWYRQILGQKVEFLVSFYNNEISEKSEIFDDQFSVERPDGSNFTLKIRSTKLEDSAMYFCASPTGTIYNEQFFGPGTRLTVL.

Notes on this clonotype: An end of the junction does not agree with germline; a read error may underlie this. The J gene is TRBJ2-6, the V gene TRBV6-5, with D possibly being TRBD1 (5 bases). The CDR3 covers 14 residues. The germline V gene has CDR1 MNHEY and CDR2 SVGAGI. Here the CDR3 reads CASALSSGANILTF. The CDR3 DNA follows: TGTGCCAGCGCCCTTTCCTCTGGGGCCAACATCCTGACTTTC.

This clonotype was counted between two and nine times. It may be a read error: a sequence one base away is much more abundant. The chain couples TRBV29-1 to TRBJ2-5, with a weak D call TRBD2 (5 bases). Per the germline V gene, CDR1 is SQVTM and CDR2 is ANQGSEA. The V end lost 3 bases, the J end lost 5 bases, and 13 bases lay between the germline ends. This CDR3 contains 13 residues. The DNA of the CDR3 is TGCAGCGTTGACCGGCCAAGGGAGGAGACCCAGTACTTC. Encoded protein: CSVDRPREETQYF.

The chain uses TRBV11-2 and TRBJ2-7, with 8 positions matching TRBD1. CDR3 length equals 15 residues. Germline V gene lookup returns CDR1 SGHAT and CDR2 FQNNGV. With 5 bases clipped from V and 5 bases from J, the junction kept 11 bases outside the gene matches. CDR3 bases: TGTGCCAGCAGCCCCCGGGACAGGAGGTGGAACGAGCAGTACTTC. Translating it yields CASSPRDRRWNEQYF. Looking up the rest from reference TRBV11-2 and TRBJ2-7 gives the full variable domain: EAGVAQSPRYKIIEKRQSVAFWCNPISGHATLYWYQQILGQGPKLLIQFQNNGVVDDSQLPKDRFSAERLKGVDSTLKIQPAKLEDSAVYLCASSPRDRRWNEQYFGPGTRLTVT.

This clonotype was found a few times. The chain combines TRBV5-1 with TRBJ1-2; no clear D. Germline assignment: CDR1 SGHRS and CDR2 YFSETQ. The CDR3 runs 14 residues. V was shortened by 0 bases and J by 3 bases, with 9 bases between the two germline ends. CDR3 DNA sequence: TGCGCCAGCAGCTTGGGGCAGGTAGACTATGGCTACACCTTC. Translated, it gives CASSLGQVDYGYTF.

This clonotype was seen a handful of times. With a much larger clone just one base away, this may be a read error. As DNA, the CDR3 is TGCGCCAGCAGCTTGGGAATGGGGACACCCCCCTACAATGAGCAGTTCTTC. Amino acids: CASSLGMGTPPYNEQFF. The chain has TRBV5-1 and TRBJ2-1; weak D call: TRBD1 (6 bases). V lost 0 bases and J 2 bases, leaving 15 bases between the germline ends. This CDR3 has 17 amino acids. Germline CDR1 SGHRS, CDR2 YFSETQ.

The V and J genes are TRBV20-1 and TRBJ2-1; TRBD1 agrees at 7 bases. Germline values: CDR1 DFQATT, CDR2 SNEGSKA (reference sequence). The CDR3 is made up of 12 amino acids. V trimming: 7 bases; J trimming: 7 bases; junction bases outside the gene matches: 7. The chain's CDR3 is CSGQGRWNEQFF. For the CDR3, the DNA is TGCAGTGGACAGGGTCGTTGGAATGAGCAGTTCTTC.

The chain uses TRBV28 and TRBJ2-1; weak D call: TRBD2 (6 bases). Per the germline V gene, CDR1 is MDHEN and CDR2 is SYDVKM. V was clipped by 7 bases and J by 1 base, with 8 bases between them. This CDR3 has 13 amino acids. The CDR3 is CASIGGSYNEQFF. In nucleotides, the CDR3 is TGTGCCAGCATTGGAGGGTCCTACAATGAGCAGTTCTTC.

Regarding this clonotype: This may be a read error, as it is one base from a much larger clone. The J gene is TRBJ2-1, the V gene TRBV6-6, with 11 nucleotides matching TRBD2. V lost 2 bases to trimming and J lost 2 bases; unmatched junction nucleotides: 2. This CDR3 has 16 amino acids. Germline V gives CDR1 MNHNY, CDR2 SVGAGI (reference sequence). CDR3 nucleotide sequence: TGTGCCAGCAGTTACGGGACTAGCGGCCCCTACAATGAGCAGTTCTTC. Translated: CASSYGTSGPYNEQFF.

Only a few counts were recorded for this clonotype. This chain links TRBV7-9 with TRBJ2-1; 9 nucleotides align to TRBD2. Trimming took 5 bases from V and 7 from J; bases not matched to a gene: 12. Germline assignment: CDR1 SEHNR and CDR2 FQNEAQ (reference sequence). The CDR3 spans 16 residues. CDR3 amino acids: CASSLWGLAGQNEQFF. The CDR3 DNA sequence: TGTGCCAGCAGCCTATGGGGTCTAGCGGGACAAAATGAGCAGTTCTTC.

This rearrangement joins TRBV12-3 or TRBV12-4 to TRBJ2-5, with D maybe TRBD1 (6 bases). V was pared by 5 bases and J by 1 base, with 11 bases between. The CDR3 sequence is 14 residues long. The CDR3 here is CASSTYRAQETQYF. DNA of the CDR3: TGTGCCAGCAGTACATACAGGGCCCAAGAGACCCAGTACTTC.

As concerns this clonotype: Sequence at one end of the junction differs from germline and may be a read error. The chain carries TRBV2 and TRBJ2-3; D is perhaps TRBD2 (6 bases). CDR3 size: 15 residues. Germline V gene lookup returns CDR1 SNHLY and CDR2 FYNNEI. CDR3 nucleotides: TGTGCCAGCAGTGAAGAGGGCGGGAACACAGATGCGCAGTATTTT. This translates into CASSEEGGNTDAQYF.